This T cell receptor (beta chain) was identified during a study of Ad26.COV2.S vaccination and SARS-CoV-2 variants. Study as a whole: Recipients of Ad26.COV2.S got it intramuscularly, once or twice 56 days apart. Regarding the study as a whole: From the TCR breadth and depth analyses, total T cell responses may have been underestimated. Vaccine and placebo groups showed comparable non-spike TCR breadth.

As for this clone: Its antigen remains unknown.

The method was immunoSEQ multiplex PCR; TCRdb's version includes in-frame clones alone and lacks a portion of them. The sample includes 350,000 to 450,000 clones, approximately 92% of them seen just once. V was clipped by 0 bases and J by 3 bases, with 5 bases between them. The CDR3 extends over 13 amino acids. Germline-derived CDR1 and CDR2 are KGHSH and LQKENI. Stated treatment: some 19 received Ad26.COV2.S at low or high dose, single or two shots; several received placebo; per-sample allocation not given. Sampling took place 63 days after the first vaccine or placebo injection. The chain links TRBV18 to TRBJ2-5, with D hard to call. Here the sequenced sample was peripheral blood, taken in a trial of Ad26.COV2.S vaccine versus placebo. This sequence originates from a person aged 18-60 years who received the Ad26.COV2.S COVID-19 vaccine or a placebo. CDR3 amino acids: CASSPPVEETQYF. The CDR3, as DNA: TGTGCCAGCTCACCACCGGTAGAAGAGACCCAGTACTTC.